This T cell receptor beta chain was sequenced in a study of cytomegalovirus exposure and HLA in healthy donors. The method was immunoSEQ multiplex PCR; TCRdb's version includes in-frame clones alone and lacks a portion of them. In the table there are 100,000 to 150,000 clones, roughly nine tenths of which are singletons. What was sequenced was PBMCs. This clonotype originated in a woman under 30 in good health and CMV-seronegative.

CDR3 region: CASSDFGQPNSPLHF. CDR3 bases: TGTGCCAGCAGTGATTTCGGACAGCCTAATTCACCCCTCCACTTT. The chain employs TRBV25-1 and TRBJ1-6; D might be TRBD1 (6 bases). V was clipped by 3 bases and J by 6 bases, with 12 bases between them. The length of the CDR3 is 15 residues. In germline, CDR1 is MGHDK, CDR2 SYGVNS.